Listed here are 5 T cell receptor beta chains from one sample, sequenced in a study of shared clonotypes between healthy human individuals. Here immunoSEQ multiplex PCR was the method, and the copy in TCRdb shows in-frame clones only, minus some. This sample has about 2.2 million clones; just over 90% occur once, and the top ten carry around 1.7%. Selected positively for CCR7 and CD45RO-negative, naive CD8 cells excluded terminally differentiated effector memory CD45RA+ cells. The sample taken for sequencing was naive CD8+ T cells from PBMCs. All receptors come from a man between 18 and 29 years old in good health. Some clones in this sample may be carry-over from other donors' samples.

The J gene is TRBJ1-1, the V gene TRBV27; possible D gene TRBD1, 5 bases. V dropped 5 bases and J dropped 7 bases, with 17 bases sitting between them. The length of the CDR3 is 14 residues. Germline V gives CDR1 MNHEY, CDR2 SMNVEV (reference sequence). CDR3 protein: CASSPSVDSLEAFF. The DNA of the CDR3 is TGTGCCAGCAGTCCCTCCGTTGACAGCCTTGAAGCTTTCTTT.

CDR3 amino acids: CASKIRGPSGNTIYF. The CDR3 DNA reads TGTGCCAGCAAGATCAGGGGGCCGTCTGGAAACACCATATATTTT. The chain links TRBV6-5 to TRBJ1-3; 8 bases line up with TRBD1. V was pared by 7 bases and J by 1 base, with 6 bases of the junction left unmatched. CDR3 size: 15 residues. Per germline, CDR1 MNHEY and CDR2 SVGAGI.

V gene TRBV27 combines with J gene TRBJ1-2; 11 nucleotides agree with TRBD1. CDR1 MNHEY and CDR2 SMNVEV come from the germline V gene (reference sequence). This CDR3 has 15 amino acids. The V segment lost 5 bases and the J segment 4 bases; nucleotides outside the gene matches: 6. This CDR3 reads CASSTRTGGSYGYTF. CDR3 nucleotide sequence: TGTGCCAGCAGTACCAGGACAGGGGGCAGCTATGGCTACACCTTC.

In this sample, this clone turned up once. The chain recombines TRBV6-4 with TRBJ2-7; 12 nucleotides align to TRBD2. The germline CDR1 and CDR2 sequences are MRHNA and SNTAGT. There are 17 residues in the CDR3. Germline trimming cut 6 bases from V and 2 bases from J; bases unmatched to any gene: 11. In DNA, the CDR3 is TGTGCCAGCAGCGCCCATGCGACTAGCGGGAGACCCTACGAGCAGTACTTC. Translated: CASSAHATSGRPYEQYF.

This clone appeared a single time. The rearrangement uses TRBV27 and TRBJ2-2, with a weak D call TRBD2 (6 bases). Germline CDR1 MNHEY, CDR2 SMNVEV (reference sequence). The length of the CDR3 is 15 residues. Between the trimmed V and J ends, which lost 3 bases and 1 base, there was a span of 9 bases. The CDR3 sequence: CASSFSSENTGELFF. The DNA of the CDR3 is TGTGCCAGCAGTTTCTCTAGCGAGAACACCGGGGAGCTGTTTTTT.